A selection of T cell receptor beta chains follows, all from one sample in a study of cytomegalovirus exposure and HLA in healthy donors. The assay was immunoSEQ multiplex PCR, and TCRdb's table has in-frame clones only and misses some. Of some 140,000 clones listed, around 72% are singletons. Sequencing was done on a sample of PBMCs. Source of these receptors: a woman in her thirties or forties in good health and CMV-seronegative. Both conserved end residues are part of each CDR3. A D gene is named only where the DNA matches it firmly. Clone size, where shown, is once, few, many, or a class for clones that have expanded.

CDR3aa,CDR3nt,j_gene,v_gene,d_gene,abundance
CASSLGRADTEAFF,TGTGCCAGTAGTTTAGGCAGGGCGGACACTGAAGCTTTCTTT,TRBJ1-1,TRBV19,-,-
CASSPMGPGNTIYF,TGTGCCAGCAGCCCCATGGGCCCTGGAAACACCATATATTTT,TRBJ1-3,TRBV13,-,few
CASSPPEGLNEQYF,TGTGCCAGCAGCCCCCCGGAGGGGCTCAACGAGCAGTACTTC,TRBJ2-7,TRBV5-6,-,few
CASSDRGLRSSYNSPLHF,TGTGCCAGCAGTGATCGTGGACTTCGGAGCTCCTATAATTCACCCCTCCACTTT,TRBJ1-6,TRBV6-1,-,-
CASGPSPQHF,TGTGCCAGCGGCCCCTCACCCCAGCATTTT,TRBJ1-5,TRBV6-5,-,few
CSSSRNTEAFF,TGTTCCAGCAGTCGTAACACTGAAGCTTTCTTT,TRBJ1-1,TRBV7-9,-,-
CASSGQGQGMGETQYF,TGTGCCAGCAGCGGGCAGGGACAGGGGATGGGAGAGACCCAGTACTTC,TRBJ2-5,TRBV7-6,TRBD1,-
CSASRPGTSGEADTQYF,TGCAGCGCCTCCAGGCCCGGGACTAGCGGGGAAGCAGATACGCAGTATTTT,TRBJ2-3,TRBV29-1,TRBD2,-
CASSLLAVVTNYGYTF,TGTGCCAGCAGCTTGCTTGCAGTCGTCACTAACTATGGCTACACCTTC,TRBJ1-2,TRBV5-6,-,-
CASSSRVPEAFF,TGTGCCAGCAGCTCCCGGGTGCCTGAAGCTTTCTTT,TRBJ1-1,TRBV7-9,-,once